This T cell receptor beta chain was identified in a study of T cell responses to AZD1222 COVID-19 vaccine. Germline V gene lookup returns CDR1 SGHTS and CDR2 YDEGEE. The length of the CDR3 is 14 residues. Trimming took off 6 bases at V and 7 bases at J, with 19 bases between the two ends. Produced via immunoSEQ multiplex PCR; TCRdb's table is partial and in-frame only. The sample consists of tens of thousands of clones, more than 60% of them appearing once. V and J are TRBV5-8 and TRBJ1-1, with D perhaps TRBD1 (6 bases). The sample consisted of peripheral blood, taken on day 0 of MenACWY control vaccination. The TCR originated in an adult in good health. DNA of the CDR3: TGTGCCAGCAAGTCAATACAGGGAGGGCTTGAAGCTTTCTTT. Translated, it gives CASKSIQGGLEAFF.